The sample holds one count of the clone carrying this T cell receptor beta chain. The method was immunoSEQ multiplex PCR; TCRdb's version includes in-frame clones alone and lacks a portion of them. The sample lists 80,000 to 100,000 clones, 75% to 95% occurring once. The data belong to a study of T cell changes during pregnancy in multiple sclerosis. Germline V gene sequence: CDR1 SEHNR, CDR2 FQNEAQ (reference sequence). The CDR3 runs 15 residues. V dropped 4 bases and J dropped 4; count of bases not matched to a gene: 4. The receptor comes from a female donor in good health, enrolled as a control in a pregnancy study. This chain joins TRBV7-9 and TRBJ2-3; the match to TRBD2 covers 11 bases. The material sequenced was peripheral blood, taken in the second trimester of pregnancy. The CDR3 nucleotides read TGTGCCAGCAGCTATAGCGGGGGGGCCTCAGATACGCAGTATTTT. It is translated as CASSYSGGASDTQYF.